The T cell receptor beta chain under discussion was sequenced for a study of blood T cell repertoires in COVID-19. Study summary: Sites in the United States, Italy and Spain provided acute and convalescent COVID-19 samples.

Original processing methods: Quantification of nucleated cells was approximated via reference gene primer amplification. Sequencing was performed with immunoSEQ multiplex PCR; in TCRdb, only in-frame clones are kept and a portion is missing. The DNA gave D and trimming, while V, J and clone size come from that table. The data show roughly 95,000 clones, about four fifths seen once. In germline, CDR1 is MNHEY, CDR2 SVGAGI. There are 14 residues in the CDR3. V dropped 2 bases and J dropped 6; count of bases not matched to a gene: 5. This sequence joins TRBV6-5 and TRBJ1-1; 8 nucleotides match TRBD1. The sequenced sample was peripheral blood. This TCR was sampled from a human donor in a cohort sampled during active COVID-19. This CDR3 is CASSYSGQGAEAFF. The CDR3, as DNA: TGTGCCAGCAGTTACAGTGGACAGGGAGCTGAAGCTTTCTTT.